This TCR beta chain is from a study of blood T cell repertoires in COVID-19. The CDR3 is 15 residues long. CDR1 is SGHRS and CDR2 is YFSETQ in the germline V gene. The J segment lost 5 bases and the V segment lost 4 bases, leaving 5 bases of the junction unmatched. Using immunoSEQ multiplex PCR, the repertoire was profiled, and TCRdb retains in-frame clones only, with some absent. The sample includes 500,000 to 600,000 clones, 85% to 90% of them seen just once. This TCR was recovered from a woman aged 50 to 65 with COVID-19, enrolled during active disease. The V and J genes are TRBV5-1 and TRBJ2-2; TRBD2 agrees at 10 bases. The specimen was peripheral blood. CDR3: CASSRTSGATGELFF. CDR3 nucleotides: TGCGCCAGCAGCCGGACTAGCGGTGCTACCGGGGAGCTGTTTTTT.